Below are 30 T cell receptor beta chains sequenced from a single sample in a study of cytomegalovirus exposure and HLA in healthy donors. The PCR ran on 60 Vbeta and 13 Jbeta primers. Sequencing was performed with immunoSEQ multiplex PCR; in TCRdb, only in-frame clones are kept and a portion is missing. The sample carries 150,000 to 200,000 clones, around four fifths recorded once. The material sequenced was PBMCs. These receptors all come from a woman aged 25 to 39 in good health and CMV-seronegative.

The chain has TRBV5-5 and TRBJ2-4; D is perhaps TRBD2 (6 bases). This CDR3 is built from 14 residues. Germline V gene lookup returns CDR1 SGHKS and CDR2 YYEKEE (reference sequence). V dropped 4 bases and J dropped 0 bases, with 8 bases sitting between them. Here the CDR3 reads CASSPGVAKNIQYF. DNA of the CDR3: TGTGCCAGCAGCCCGGGAGTAGCCAAAAACATTCAGTACTTC.

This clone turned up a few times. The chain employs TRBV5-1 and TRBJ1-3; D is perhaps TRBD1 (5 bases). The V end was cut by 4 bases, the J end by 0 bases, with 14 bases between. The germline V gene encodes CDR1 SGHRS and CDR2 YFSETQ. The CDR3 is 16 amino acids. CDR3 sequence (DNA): TGCGCCAGCAGCCTGGGACGGCGGTCCTCTGGAAACACCATATATTTT. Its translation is CASSLGRRSSGNTIYF. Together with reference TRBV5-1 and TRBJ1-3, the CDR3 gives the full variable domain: KAGVTQTPRYLIKTRGQQVTLSCSPISGHRSVSWYQQTPGQGLQFLFEYFSETQRNKGNFPGRFSGRQFSNSRSEMNVSTLELGDSALYLCASSLGRRSSGNTIYFGEGSWLTVV.

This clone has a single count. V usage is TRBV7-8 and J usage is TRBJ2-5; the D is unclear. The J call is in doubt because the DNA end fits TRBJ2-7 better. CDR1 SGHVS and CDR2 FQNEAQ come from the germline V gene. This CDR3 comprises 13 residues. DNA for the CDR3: TGTGCCAGCAGCTTAACGCAGGTCTACGAGCAGTACTTC. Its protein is CASSLTQVYEQYF.

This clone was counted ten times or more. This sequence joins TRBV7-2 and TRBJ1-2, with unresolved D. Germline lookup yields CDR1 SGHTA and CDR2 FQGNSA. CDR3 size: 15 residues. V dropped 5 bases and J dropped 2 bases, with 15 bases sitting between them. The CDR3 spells CASSPRGGSNYGYTF. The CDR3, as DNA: TGTGCCAGCAGCCCCCGAGGAGGGAGCAACTATGGCTACACCTTC.

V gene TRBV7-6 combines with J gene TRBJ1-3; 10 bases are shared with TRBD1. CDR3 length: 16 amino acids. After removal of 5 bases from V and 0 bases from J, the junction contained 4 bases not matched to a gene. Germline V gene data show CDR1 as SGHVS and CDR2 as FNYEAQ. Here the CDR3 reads CASSPDRGHSGNTIYF. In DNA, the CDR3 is TGTGCCAGCAGCCCCGACAGGGGGCACTCTGGAAACACCATATATTTT.

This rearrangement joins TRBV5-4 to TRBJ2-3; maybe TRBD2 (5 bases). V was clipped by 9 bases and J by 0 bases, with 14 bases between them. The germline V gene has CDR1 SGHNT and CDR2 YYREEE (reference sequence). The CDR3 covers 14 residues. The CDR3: CATSSSPSTDTQYF. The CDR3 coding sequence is TGTGCCACCTCTAGCAGCCCTAGCACAGATACGCAGTATTTT.

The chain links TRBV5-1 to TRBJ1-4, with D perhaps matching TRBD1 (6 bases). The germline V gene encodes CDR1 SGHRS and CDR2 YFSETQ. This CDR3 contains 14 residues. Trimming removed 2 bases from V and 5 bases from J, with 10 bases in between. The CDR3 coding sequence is TGCGCCAGCAGCTTTGGACAGCCAAATGAAAAACTGTTTTTT. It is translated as CASSFGQPNEKLFF.

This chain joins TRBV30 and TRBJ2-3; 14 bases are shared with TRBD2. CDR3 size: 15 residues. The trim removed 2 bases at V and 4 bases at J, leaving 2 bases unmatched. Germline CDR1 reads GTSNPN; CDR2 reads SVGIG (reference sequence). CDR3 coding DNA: TGTGCCTGGAGTCTGGGACTAGCGGGGGCAGATACGCAGTATTTT. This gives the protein CAWSLGLAGADTQYF.

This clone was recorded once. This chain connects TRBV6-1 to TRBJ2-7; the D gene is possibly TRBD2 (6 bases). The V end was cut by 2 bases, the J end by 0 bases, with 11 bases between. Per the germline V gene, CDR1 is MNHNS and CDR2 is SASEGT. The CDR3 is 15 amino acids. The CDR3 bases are TGTGCCAGCAGTGAATTGCGGGGATCCTCCTACGAGCAGTACTTC. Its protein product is CASSELRGSSYEQYF.

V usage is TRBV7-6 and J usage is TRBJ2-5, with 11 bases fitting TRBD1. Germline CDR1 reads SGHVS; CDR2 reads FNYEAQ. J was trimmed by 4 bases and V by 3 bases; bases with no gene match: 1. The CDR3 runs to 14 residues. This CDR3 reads CASSLGTGGETQYF. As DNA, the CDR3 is TGTGCCAGCAGCTTGGGGACAGGGGGAGAGACCCAGTACTTC. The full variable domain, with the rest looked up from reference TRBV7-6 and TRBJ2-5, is GAGVSQSPRYKVTKRGQDVALRCDPISGHVSLYWYRQALGQGPEFLTYFNYEAQQDKSGLPNDRFSAERPEGSISTLTIQRTEQRDSAMYRCASSLGTGGETQYFGPGTRLLVL.

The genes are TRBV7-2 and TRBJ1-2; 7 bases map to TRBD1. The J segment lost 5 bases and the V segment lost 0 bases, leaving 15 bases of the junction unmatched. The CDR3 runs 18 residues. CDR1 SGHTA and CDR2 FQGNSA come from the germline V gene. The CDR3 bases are TGTGCCAGCAGCTTAGCAAAGACAGGGCCGCTCCTGTTTTATGGCTACACCTTC. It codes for CASSLAKTGPLLFYGYTF.

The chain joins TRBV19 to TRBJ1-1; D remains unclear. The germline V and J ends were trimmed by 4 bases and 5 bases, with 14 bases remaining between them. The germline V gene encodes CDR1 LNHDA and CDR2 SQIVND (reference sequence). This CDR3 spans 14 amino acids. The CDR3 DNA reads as TGTGCCAGTAGTACCCAAAATACCGGGACTGAAGCTTTCTTT. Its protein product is CASSTQNTGTEAFF.

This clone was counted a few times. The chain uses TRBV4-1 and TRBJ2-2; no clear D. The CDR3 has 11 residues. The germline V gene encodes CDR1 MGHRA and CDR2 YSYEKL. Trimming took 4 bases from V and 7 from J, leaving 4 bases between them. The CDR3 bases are TGCGCCAGCAGCCGCGACGGGGAGCTGTTTTTT. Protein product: CASSRDGELFF.

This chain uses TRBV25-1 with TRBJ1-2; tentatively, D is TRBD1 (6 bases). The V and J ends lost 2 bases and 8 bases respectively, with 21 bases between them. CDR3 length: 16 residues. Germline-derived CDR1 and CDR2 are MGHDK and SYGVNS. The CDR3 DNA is TGTGCCAGCAGTGAACCCTCCGTGACAGGTTCTCGGGGCTACACCTTC. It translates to CASSEPSVTGSRGYTF.

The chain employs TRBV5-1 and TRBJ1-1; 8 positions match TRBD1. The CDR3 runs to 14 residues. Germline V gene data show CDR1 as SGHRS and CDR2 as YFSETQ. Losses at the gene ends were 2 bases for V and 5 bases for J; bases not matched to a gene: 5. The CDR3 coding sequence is TGCGCCAGCAGCTTCCAGGGGGCGGGTACTGAAGCTTTCTTT. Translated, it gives CASSFQGAGTEAFF.

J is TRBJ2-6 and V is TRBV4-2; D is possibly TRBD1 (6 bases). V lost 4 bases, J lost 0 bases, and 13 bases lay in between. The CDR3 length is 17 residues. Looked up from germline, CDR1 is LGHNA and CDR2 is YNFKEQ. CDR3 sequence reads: CASSRNNRVSGANVLTF. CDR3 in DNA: TGTGCCAGCAGCCGGAACAACAGGGTCTCTGGGGCCAACGTCCTGACTTTC.

CDR3 loop: CASSLLPDTQYF. Written as DNA, the CDR3 is TGTGCCAGCAGCTTACTACCGGATACGCAGTATTTT. The chain has TRBV7-9 and TRBJ2-3; D is unclear. The germline V gene encodes CDR1 SEHNR and CDR2 FQNEAQ (reference sequence). The CDR3 covers 12 residues. The V and J ends lost 2 bases and 6 bases respectively, with 6 bases between them.

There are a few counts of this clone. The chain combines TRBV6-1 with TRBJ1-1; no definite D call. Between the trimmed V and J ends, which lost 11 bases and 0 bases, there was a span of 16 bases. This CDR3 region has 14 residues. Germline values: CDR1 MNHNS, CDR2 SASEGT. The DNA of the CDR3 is TGTGCCGGTGCGGGGTGGAGCCTGAACACTGAAGCTTTCTTT. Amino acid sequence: CAGAGWSLNTEAFF.

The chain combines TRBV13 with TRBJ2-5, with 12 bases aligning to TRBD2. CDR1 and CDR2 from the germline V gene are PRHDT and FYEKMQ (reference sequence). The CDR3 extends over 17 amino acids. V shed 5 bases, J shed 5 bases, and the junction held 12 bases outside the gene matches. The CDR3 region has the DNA TGTGCCAGCAGCACTCTCCGACTAGCGGGGGCCGGGGAGACCCAGTACTTC. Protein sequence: CASSTLRLAGAGETQYF.

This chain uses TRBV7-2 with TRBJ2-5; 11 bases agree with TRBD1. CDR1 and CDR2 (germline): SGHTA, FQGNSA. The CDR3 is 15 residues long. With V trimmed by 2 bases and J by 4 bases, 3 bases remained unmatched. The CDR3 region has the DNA TGTGCCAGCAGCTTACGTGGACAGGGGGCAGAGACCCAGTACTTC. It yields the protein CASSLRGQGAETQYF.

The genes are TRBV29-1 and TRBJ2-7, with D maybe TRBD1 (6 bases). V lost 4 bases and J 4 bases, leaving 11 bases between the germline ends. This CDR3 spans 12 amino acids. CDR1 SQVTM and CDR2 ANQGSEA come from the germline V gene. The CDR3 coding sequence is TGCAGCGTTGTAGGCAGGGGTTACGAGCAGTACTTC. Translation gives CSVVGRGYEQYF.

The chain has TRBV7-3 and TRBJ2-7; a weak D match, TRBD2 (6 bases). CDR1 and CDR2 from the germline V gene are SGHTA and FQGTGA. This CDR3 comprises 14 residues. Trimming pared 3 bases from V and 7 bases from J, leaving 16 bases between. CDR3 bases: TGTGCCAGCAGCTTGGGAGGACCTCAATGGGAGCAGTACTTC. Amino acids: CASSLGGPQWEQYF.

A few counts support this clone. In DNA, the CDR3 is TGTGCCAGCACGCGGGGGGGCCTCTACGAGCAGTACTTC. The encoded protein is CASTRGGLYEQYF. The chain has TRBV6-1 and TRBJ2-7, with 9 bases fitting TRBD2. The CDR3 covers 13 residues. CDR1 and CDR2 (germline): MNHNS, SASEGT. J was trimmed by 3 bases and V by 7 bases; bases with no gene match: 4.

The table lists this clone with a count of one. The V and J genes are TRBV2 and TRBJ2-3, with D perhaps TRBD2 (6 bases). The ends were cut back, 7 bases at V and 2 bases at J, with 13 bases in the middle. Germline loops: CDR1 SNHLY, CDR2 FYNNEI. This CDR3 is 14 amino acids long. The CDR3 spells CASNLDYSTDTQYF. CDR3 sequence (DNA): TGTGCCAGCAACTTGGACTACTCCACAGATACGCAGTATTTT.

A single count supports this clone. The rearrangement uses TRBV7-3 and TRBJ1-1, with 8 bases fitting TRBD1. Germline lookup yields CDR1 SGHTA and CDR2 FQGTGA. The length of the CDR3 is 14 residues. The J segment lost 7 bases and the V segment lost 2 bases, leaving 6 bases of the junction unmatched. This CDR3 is CASSLGRGQSEAFF. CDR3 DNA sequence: TGTGCCAGCAGCTTAGGCAGGGGGCAAAGTGAAGCTTTCTTT.

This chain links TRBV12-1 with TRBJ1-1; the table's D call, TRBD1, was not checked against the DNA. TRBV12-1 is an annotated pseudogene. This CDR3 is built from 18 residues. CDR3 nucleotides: TGTGCCAGCAGCCGACCTCCTTGGACAACAGGGGATAACACTGAAGCTTTCTTT. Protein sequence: CASSRPPWTTGDNTEAFF.

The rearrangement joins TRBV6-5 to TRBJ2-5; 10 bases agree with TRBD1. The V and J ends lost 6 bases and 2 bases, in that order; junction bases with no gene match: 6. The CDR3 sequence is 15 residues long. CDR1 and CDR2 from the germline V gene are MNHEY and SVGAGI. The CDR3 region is CASSPGQGGQETQYF. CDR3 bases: TGTGCCAGCAGCCCCGGACAGGGGGGACAAGAGACCCAGTACTTC.

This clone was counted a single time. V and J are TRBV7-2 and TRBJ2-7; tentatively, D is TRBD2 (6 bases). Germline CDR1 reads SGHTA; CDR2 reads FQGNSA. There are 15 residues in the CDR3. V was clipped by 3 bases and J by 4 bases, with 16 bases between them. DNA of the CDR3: TGTGCCAGCAGCTTTTGGACTGGGGGGAGGTACGAGCAGTACTTC. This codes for CASSFWTGGRYEQYF.

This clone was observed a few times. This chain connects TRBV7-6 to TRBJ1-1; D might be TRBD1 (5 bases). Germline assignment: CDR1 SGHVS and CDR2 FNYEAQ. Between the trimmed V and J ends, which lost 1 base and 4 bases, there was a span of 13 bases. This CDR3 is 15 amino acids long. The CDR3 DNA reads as TGTGCCAGCAGCTTAGAGAGCAGGGCCGGCACTGAAGCTTTCTTT. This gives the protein CASSLESRAGTEAFF.

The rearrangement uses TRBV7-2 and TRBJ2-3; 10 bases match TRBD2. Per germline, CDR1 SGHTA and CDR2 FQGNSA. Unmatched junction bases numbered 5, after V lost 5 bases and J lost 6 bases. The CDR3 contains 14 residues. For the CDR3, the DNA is TGTGCCAGCAGCCTGAGCGGGGGGGCGGATACGCAGTATTTT. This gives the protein CASSLSGGADTQYF.